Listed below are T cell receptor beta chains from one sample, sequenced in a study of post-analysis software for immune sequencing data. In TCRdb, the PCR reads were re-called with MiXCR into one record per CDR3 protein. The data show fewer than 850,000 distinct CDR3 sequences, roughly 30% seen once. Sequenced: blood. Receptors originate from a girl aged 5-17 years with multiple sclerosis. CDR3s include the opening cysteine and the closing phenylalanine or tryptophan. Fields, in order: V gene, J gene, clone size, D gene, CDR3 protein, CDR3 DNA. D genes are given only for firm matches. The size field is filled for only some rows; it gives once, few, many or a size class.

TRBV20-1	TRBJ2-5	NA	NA	CSDRTSSGTQYF	TGCAGTGACAGGACGTCTAGTGGGACCCAGTACTTC
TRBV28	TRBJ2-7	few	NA	CASGAGGEQYF	TGTGCCAGCGGAGCTGGGGGCGAGCAGTACTTC
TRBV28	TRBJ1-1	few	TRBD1	CASNRPGQGGDTEAFF	TGTGCCAGCAACCGACCGGGACAGGGGGGGGACACTGAAGCTTTCTTT
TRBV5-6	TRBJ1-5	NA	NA	CASNSNNQPQHF	TGTGCCAGCAACAGCAACAATCAGCCCCAGCATTTT
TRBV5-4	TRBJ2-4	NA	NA	CASSSLGDGGGKNIQYF	TGTGCCAGCAGCTCCCTCGGGGATGGGGGTGGCAAAAACATTCAGTACTTC
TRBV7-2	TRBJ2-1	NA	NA	CASSLVAIAYNEQFF	TGTGCCAGCAGCTTAGTAGCGATTGCGTACAATGAGCAGTTCTTC
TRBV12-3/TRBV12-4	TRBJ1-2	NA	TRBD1	CASSLNRGAIYGHTF	TGTGCCAGCAGCCTGAACAGGGGCGCCATCTATGGCCACACCTTC
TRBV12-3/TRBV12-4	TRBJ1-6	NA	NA	CASSLRHLGAYNSPLHF	TGTGCCAGCAGTTTACGACACTTAGGCGCCTATAATTCACCCCTCCACTTT
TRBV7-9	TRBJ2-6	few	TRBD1	CASSLDTGGTGANVLTF	TGTGCCAGCAGCTTAGATACAGGGGGCACTGGGGCCAACGTCCTGACTTTC
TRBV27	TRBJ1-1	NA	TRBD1	CASSYRGQGTEAFF	TGTGCCAGCAGTTATAGGGGGCAGGGCACTGAAGCTTTCTTT
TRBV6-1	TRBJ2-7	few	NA	CASTVGTAYEQYF	TGTGCCAGCACCGTGGGGACGGCTTACGAGCAGTACTTC
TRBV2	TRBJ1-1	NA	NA	CASSEPRGGIDTEAFF	TGTGCCAGCAGCGAACCCCGAGGAGGGATTGACACTGAAGCTTTCTTT
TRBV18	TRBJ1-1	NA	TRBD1	CASSPTLGTGSPNRRGTEAFF	TGTGCCAGCTCACCAACACTCGGGACAGGGTCTCCGAACCGGCGTGGCACTGAAGCTTTCTTT
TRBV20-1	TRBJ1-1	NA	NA	CSANIVDWNTEAFF	TGCAGTGCTAACATTGTAGACTGGAACACTGAAGCTTTCTTT
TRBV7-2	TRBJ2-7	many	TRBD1	CASSLKGAFYEQYF	TGTGCCAGCAGCTTAAAGGGGGCCTTCTACGAGCAGTACTTC
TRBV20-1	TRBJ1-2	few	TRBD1	CSARDWTGKGYGYTF	TGCAGTGCTAGAGATTGGACAGGGAAAGGATATGGCTACACCTTC
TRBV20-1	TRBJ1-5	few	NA	CSARSDSNQPQHF	TGCAGTGCTAGGTCAGATAGCAATCAGCCCCAGCATTTT
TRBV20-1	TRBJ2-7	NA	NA	CSARRAAPYEQYF	TGCAGTGCTAGGCGGGCAGCCCCCTACGAGCAGTACTTC
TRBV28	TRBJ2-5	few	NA	CASSFHRVRETQYF	TGTGCCAGCAGTTTTCACAGGGTTCGGGAGACCCAGTACTTC
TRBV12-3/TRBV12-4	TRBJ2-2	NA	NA	CASSLVFLFGELFF	TGTGCCAGCAGTTTAGTTTTCCTCTTCGGGGAGCTGTTTTTT
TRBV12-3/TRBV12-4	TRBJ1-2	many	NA	CASSLIQGFHGYTF	TGTGCCAGCAGTCTAATACAGGGCTTTCATGGCTACACCTTC
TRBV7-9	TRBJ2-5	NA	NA	CASSLTRRRGETQYF	TGTGCCAGCAGCTTAACTCGGAGGAGGGGGGAGACCCAGTACTTC
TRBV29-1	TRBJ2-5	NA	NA	CSVEVRGTGAVWTQYF	TGCAGCGTTGAAGTCCGGGGCACGGGGGCTGTGTGGACCCAGTACTTC
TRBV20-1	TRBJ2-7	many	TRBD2	CSARDRAGKTYEQYF	TGCAGTGCTAGAGATCGAGCGGGGAAGACATACGAGCAGTACTTC
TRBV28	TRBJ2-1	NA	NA	CASIAGHWNNNEQFF	TGTGCCAGCATCGCAGGACATTGGAACAACAATGAGCAGTTCTTC
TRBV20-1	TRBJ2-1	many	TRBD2	CSARAELAGRVEQFF	TGCAGTGCTAGAGCTGAACTAGCGGGTCGTGTTGAGCAGTTCTTC
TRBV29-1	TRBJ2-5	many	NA	CSGTDSGTQYF	TGCAGCGGTACGGACAGTGGGACCCAGTACTTC
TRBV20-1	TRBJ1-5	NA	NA	CSAKTTVANQPQHF	TGCAGTGCTAAAACTACAGTAGCCAATCAGCCCCAGCATTTT
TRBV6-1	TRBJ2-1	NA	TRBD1	CASRPGQLNSYSYNEQFF	TGTGCCAGCAGGCCGGGACAGCTGAACTCCTACTCCTACAATGAGCAGTTCTTC
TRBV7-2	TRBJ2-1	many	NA	CASSLSRMRSGSEQFF	TGTGCCAGCAGCTTATCCCGGATGAGATCCGGTAGTGAGCAGTTCTTC
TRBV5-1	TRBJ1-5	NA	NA	CASSLDGRGNQPQHF	TGCGCCAGCAGCTTGGACGGGCGAGGCAATCAGCCCCAGCATTTT
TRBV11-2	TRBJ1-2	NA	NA	CASSLSNLRGYTF	TGTGCCAGCAGCTTAAGTAATCTGAGGGGCTACACCTTC
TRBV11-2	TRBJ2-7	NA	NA	CASSLGFPGVAEQYF	TGTGCCAGCAGCTTAGGTTTTCCGGGAGTAGCTGAGCAGTACTTC
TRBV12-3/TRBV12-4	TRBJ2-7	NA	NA	CASSPLDFNEQYF	TGTGCCAGCAGCCCCCTGGATTTCAACGAGCAGTACTTC
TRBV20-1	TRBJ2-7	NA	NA	CSPSGDSTYEQYF	TGCAGTCCCAGCGGGGACAGCACCTACGAGCAGTACTTC
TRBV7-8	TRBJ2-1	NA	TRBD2	CASSLGGTSGSDEQFF	TGTGCCAGCAGCTTAGGAGGGACTAGCGGGAGCGATGAGCAGTTCTTC
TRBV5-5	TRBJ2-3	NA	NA	CASLEGPSTDTQYF	TGTGCTAGCCTCGAGGGGCCTAGCACAGATACGCAGTATTTT
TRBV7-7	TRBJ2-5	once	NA	CASSLLGRGETRYF	TGTGCCAGCAGCTTACTGGGCAGGGGGGAGACCCGGTACTTC
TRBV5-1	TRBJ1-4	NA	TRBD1	CASSRDSLNEKLFF	TGCGCCAGCAGCCGGGACAGTCTTAATGAAAAACTGTTTTTT
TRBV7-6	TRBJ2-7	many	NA	CASSPDTYEQYF	TGTGCCAGCAGCCCTGATACCTACGAGCAGTACTTC
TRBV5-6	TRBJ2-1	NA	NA	CASTFRQGHEQFF	TGTGCCAGCACGTTCCGCCAGGGGCATGAGCAGTTCTTC
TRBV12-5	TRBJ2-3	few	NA	CASAQTNREYTDTQYF	TGTGCTAGTGCCCAGACGAACAGGGAATACACAGATACGCAGTATTTT
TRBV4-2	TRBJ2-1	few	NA	CASSQVLSPWDRGNNEQFF	TGTGCCAGCAGCCAAGTATTGAGCCCGTGGGACCGGGGGAACAATGAGCAGTTCTTC
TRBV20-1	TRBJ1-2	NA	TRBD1	CSARDWRQGNGYTF	TGCAGTGCTAGAGATTGGCGACAGGGGAATGGCTACACCTTC
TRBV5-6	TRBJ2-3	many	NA	CASSRSSTDTQYF	TGTGCCAGCAGCCGTTCCAGCACAGATACGCAGTATTTT
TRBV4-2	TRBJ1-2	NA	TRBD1	CASSQGTGVEDGYTF	TGTGCCAGCAGCCAGGGGACAGGGGTCGAGGATGGCTACACCTTC